The present T cell receptor beta chain was sequenced within a study of cytomegalovirus exposure and HLA in healthy donors. Primers for the PCR totalled 60 Vbeta and 13 Jbeta. Libraries were prepared by immunoSEQ multiplex PCR; TCRdb keeps only in-frame clonotypes and omits some of them. The sample records around 110,000 clones, around 81% being singletons. V lost 3 bases to trimming and J lost 4 bases; unmatched junction nucleotides: 7. The CDR3 contains 15 residues. Germline loops: CDR1 MDHEN, CDR2 SYDVKM. This chain links TRBV28 with TRBJ2-7; TRBD2 matches at 9 bases. The sequenced sample was PBMCs. This receptor was obtained from a woman in her twenties or thirties in good health and CMV-seronegative. CDR3 sequence (DNA): TGTGCCAGCAGTTTCTGGCTAGCGGGACAATACGAGCAGTACTTC. It yields the protein CASSFWLAGQYEQYF.